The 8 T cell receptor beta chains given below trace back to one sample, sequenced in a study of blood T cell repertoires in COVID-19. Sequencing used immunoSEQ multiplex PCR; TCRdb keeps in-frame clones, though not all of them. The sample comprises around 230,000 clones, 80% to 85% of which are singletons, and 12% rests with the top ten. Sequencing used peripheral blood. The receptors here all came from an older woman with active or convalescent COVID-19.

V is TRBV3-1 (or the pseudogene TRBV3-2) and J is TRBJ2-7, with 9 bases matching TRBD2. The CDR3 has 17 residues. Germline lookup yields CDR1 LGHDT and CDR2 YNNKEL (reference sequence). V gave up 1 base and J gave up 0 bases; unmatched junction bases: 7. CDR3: CASSQGRVREGSYEQYF. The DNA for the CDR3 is TGTGCCAGCAGCCAAGGACGCGTGCGGGAGGGCTCCTACGAGCAGTACTTC.

The CDR3 loop is CASSRAGEPQHF. The DNA for the CDR3 is TGTGCCAGCAGTCGAGCGGGGGAGCCCCAGCATTTT. The chain has TRBV12-3 or TRBV12-4 and TRBJ1-5, with D possibly being TRBD1 (5 bases). The CDR3 is made up of 12 amino acids. Deletions cut 5 bases from V and 8 bases from J, with 10 bases between.

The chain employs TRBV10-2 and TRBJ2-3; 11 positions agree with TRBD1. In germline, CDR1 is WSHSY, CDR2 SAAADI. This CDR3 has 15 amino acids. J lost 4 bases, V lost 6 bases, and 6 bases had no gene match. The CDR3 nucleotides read TGCGCCAGCAGCACTGGACAGGGGGCTGCAGATACGCAGTATTTT. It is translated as CASSTGQGAADTQYF.

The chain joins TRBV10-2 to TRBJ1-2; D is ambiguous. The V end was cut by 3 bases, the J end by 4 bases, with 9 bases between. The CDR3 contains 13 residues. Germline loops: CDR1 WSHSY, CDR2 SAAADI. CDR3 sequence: CASSESGIYGYTF. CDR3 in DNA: TGCGCCAGCAGTGAATCCGGGATCTATGGCTACACCTTC.

Here the CDR3 reads CASSPQGSEKLFF. CDR3 coding DNA: TGCGCCAGCAGCCCGCAGGGTAGTGAAAAACTGTTTTTT. The chain recombines TRBV4-1 with TRBJ1-4; tentatively, D is TRBD1 (5 bases). V lost 4 bases and J lost 7, with 10 bases in between. CDR1 and CDR2 (germline): MGHRA, YSYEKL. The CDR3 extends over 13 amino acids.

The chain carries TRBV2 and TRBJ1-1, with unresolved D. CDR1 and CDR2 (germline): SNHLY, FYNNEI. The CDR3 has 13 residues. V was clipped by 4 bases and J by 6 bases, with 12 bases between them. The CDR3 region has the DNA TGTGCCAGCAGTGGTTCCGGGTCCCCTGAAGCTTTCTTT. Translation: CASSGSGSPEAFF. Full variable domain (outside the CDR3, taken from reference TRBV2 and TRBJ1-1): EPEVTQTPSHQVTQMGQEVILRCVPISNHLYFYWYRQILGQKVEFLVSFYNNEISEKSEIFDDQFSVERPDGSNFTLKIRSTKLEDSAMYFCASSGSGSPEAFFGQGTRLTVV.

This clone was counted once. Here the CDR3 reads CASSLRWTGNTGELFF. DNA of the CDR3: TGCGCCAGCAGCTTGCGATGGACGGGAAACACCGGGGAGCTGTTTTTT. The chain couples TRBV5-1 to TRBJ2-2; weak D call: TRBD2 (5 bases). Germline V gene sequence: CDR1 SGHRS, CDR2 YFSETQ. V lost 1 base and J 2 bases, leaving 12 bases between the germline ends. CDR3 length: 16 amino acids.

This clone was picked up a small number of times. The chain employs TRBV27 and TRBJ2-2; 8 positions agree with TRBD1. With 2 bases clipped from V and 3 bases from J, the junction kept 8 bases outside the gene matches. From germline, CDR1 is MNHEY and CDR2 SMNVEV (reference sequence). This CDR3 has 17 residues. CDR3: CASSLQLQGVYTGELFF. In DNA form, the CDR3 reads TGTGCCAGCAGTTTACAGTTACAGGGGGTTTACACCGGGGAGCTGTTTTTT.